Below are 27 T cell receptor beta chains sequenced from a single sample in a study of shared clonotypes between healthy human individuals (dated by TCRdb to about 2020). Library creation used the immunoSEQ multiplex PCR assay. Drawn from immuneACCESS, this table holds only the in-frame rearrangements with V and J called that TCRdb kept. Clones are partly lost; checked studies trace under half to an unresolved V gene and leave the rest unexplained. The sample table shows hundreds of thousands of clones, and around 77% are seen once. The ten largest make up 12% of the sample. Sequences were obtained from PBMCs. These receptors all come from a woman aged 40 to 50 in good health. Some clones in this sample may be carry-over from other donors' samples.

The J gene is TRBJ1-5, the V gene TRBV18; D gene unclear. There are 14 residues in the CDR3. Looked up from germline, CDR1 is KGHSH and CDR2 is LQKENI. The V gene lost 6 bases and the J gene lost 4 bases, with 13 bases spanning the gap. The CDR3 is CASSAQVKNQPQHF. CDR3 nucleotides: TGTGCCAGCTCTGCTCAAGTTAAAAATCAGCCCCAGCATTTT.

Turning to this clone: A much larger clone sits a single nucleotide away, making a read error possible. Other DNA sequences in the sample encode the same CDR3. This rearrangement joins TRBV28 to TRBJ2-3; D unresolved. V lost 4 bases, J lost 2 bases, and 4 bases lay in between. The CDR3 runs to 12 residues. Germline V lookup: CDR1 MDHEN, CDR2 SYDVKM. The CDR3 bases are TGTGCCAGCAGTTCCAACACAGATACGCAGTATTTT. It translates to CASSSNTDTQYF.

The chain has TRBV10-3 and TRBJ2-1, with 7 nucleotides matching TRBD1. The CDR3 consists of 14 residues. Trimming removed 8 bases from V and 4 bases from J; junction bases left unmatched: 8. Germline values: CDR1 ENHRY, CDR2 SYGVKD. The CDR3 protein is CAIGLGGEYNEQFF. In DNA, the CDR3 is TGTGCCATCGGGTTAGGGGGCGAATACAATGAGCAGTTCTTC.

The chain combines TRBV18 with TRBJ2-7; 10 bases line up with TRBD2. This CDR3 has 15 residues. V lost 3 bases and J lost 4; bases outside the gene matches: 6. CDR1 is KGHSH and CDR2 is LQKENI in the germline V gene. CDR3 sequence reads: CASSPLTSGFYEQYF. CDR3 DNA sequence: TGTGCCAGCTCACCCTTGACTAGCGGGTTTTACGAGCAGTACTTC.

This clone has a handful of counts. The V and J genes are TRBV7-8 and TRBJ2-5; D is unresolved. The CDR3 contains 15 residues. Germline V CDR1 and CDR2: SGHVS, FQNEAQ. V was cut by 5 bases and J by 5 bases, with 18 bases left in between. CDR3 region: CASSQDAGEGETQYF. CDR3 bases: TGTGCCAGCAGCCAGGACGCAGGAGAAGGGGAGACCCAGTACTTC.

The rearrangement uses TRBV9 and TRBJ2-7; possibly TRBD1 for D (5 bases). V was cut by 0 bases and J by 3 bases, with 13 bases left in between. This CDR3 spans 15 amino acids. The germline gives CDR1 SGDLS, CDR2 YYNGEE. The CDR3 region is CASSVAPTADYEQYF. In DNA, the CDR3 is TGTGCCAGCAGCGTAGCACCGACAGCAGACTACGAGCAGTACTTC.

To note about this clone: This likely stems from a read error, as it lies one base from a far larger clone. This chain links TRBV4-3 with TRBJ2-7; 10 bases match TRBD2. Germline CDR1 reads LGHNA; CDR2 reads YSLEER. This CDR3 has 15 amino acids. The CDR3 coding sequence is TGCGCCAGCAGCCAGTCGACTAGCGGGTTCTACGGGCAGTACTTC. Its protein product is CASSQSTSGFYGQYF.

Concerning this clone: It may be a read error: a sequence one base away is much more abundant. Distinct nucleotide sequences in the sample also encode this CDR3. The gene calls are TRBV12-5 and TRBJ2-2; 10 bases map to TRBD2. The V segment lost 1 base and the J segment 5 bases; nucleotides outside the gene matches: 4. CDR1 and CDR2 (germline): LGHNT, FRNRAP. The CDR3 loop spans 16 amino acids. The DNA of the CDR3 is TGTGCTAGTGGTTTGGCGCTAGCGGGGGTTACCGGGGAGCTGTTTTTT. Amino acid sequence: CASGLALAGVTGELFF.

V usage is TRBV30 and J usage is TRBJ2-1; D not certain. Germline assignment: CDR1 GTSNPN and CDR2 SVGIG (reference sequence). Trimming took 4 bases from V and 8 from J, leaving 0 bases between them. This CDR3 spans 8 amino acids. CDR3 sequence reads: CAWNEQFF. The CDR3 nucleotides read TGTGCCTGGAATGAGCAGTTCTTC.

This chain uses TRBV5-6 with TRBJ2-3; tentatively, D is TRBD1 (6 bases). Germline values: CDR1 SGHDT, CDR2 YYEEEE. CDR3 length: 16 amino acids. The V and J ends lost 3 bases and 0 bases respectively, with 14 bases between them. The CDR3 nucleotides read TGTGCCAGCAGCTCGACCGGGACACGGAGCACAGATACGCAGTATTTT. It yields the protein CASSSTGTRSTDTQYF.

The table lists this clone with a count of one. The V gene is TRBV28, the J gene TRBJ1-1, with D perhaps matching TRBD1 (6 bases). This CDR3 contains 15 residues. Trimming shortened V by 2 bases and J by 0 bases, and 10 bases separated the two germline ends. Looked up from germline, CDR1 is MDHEN and CDR2 is SYDVKM. The CDR3 DNA reads as TGTGCCAGCAGTTTAGCCGGACAGCTGAACACTGAAGCTTTCTTT. Translation gives CASSLAGQLNTEAFF. Based on the CDR3 plus reference TRBV28 and TRBJ1-1, the full variable domain is DVKVTQSSRYLVKRTGEKVFLECVQDMDHENMFWYRQDPGLGLRLIYFSYDVKMKEKGDIPEGYSVSREKKERFSLILESASTNQTSMYLCASSLAGQLNTEAFFGQGTRLTVV.

Notes on this clone: The same CDR3 is also encoded by other DNA sequences in this sample. In DNA form, the CDR3 reads TGCGCCAGCAGCTTGGGGACTAGCTCCTACGAGCAGTACTTC. Amino acids: CASSLGTSSYEQYF. The chain is built from TRBV5-1 and TRBJ2-7, with 7 positions matching TRBD2. The V segment lost 0 bases and the J segment 0 bases; nucleotides outside the gene matches: 0. From germline, CDR1 is SGHRS and CDR2 YFSETQ. The CDR3 covers 14 residues.

A note on this clone: Other nucleotide sequences from this sample produce the same CDR3. This chain joins TRBV18 and TRBJ2-7, with 12 bases lining up with TRBD2. Germline V CDR1 and CDR2: KGHSH, LQKENI. The J segment lost 2 bases and the V segment lost 2 bases, leaving 1 base of the junction unmatched. This CDR3 contains 15 residues. CDR3 DNA: TGTGCCAGCTCACCAAGGACTAGCGGGACCTACGAGCAGTACTTC. It translates to CASSPRTSGTYEQYF.

J is TRBJ2-2 and V is TRBV27, with D perhaps TRBD2 (6 bases). Germline V gene sequence: CDR1 MNHEY, CDR2 SMNVEV (reference sequence). This CDR3 has 12 residues. V was pared by 6 bases and J by 6 bases, with 8 bases between. The CDR3 DNA reads TGTGCCAGCAGACTAGCCGCCGGGGAGCTGTTTTTT. Protein sequence: CASRLAAGELFF.

The rearrangement joins TRBV5-1 to TRBJ1-2, with 7 bases identical to TRBD1. This CDR3 is 14 amino acids long. Germline assignment: CDR1 SGHRS and CDR2 YFSETQ. J lost 4 bases, V lost 4 bases, and 7 bases had no gene match. As DNA, the CDR3 is TGCGCCAGCAGCATAGAGGGACAGATCTATGGCTACACCTTC. It codes for CASSIEGQIYGYTF.

This sequence joins TRBV27 and TRBJ2-5; D is possibly TRBD1 (6 bases). Germline loops: CDR1 MNHEY, CDR2 SMNVEV (reference sequence). The CDR3 consists of 14 residues. V shed 0 bases and J shed 5 bases, with 10 bases lying between them. DNA for the CDR3: TGTGCCAGCAGTTTATCGGCAGGGGAGGAGACCCAGTACTTC. Amino acids: CASSLSAGEETQYF.

The V gene is TRBV11-3, the J gene TRBJ2-2; unclear D gene. V was clipped by 3 bases and J by 2 bases, with 10 bases between them. CDR1 and CDR2 (germline): SGHNT, YENEEA. This CDR3 is built from 15 residues. CDR3 loop: CASSFGRSNTGELFF. The CDR3 region has the DNA TGTGCCAGCAGCTTTGGACGGTCAAACACCGGGGAGCTGTTTTTT. The full variable domain, rest sourced from reference TRBV11-3 and TRBJ2-2, is EAGVVQSPRYKIIEKKQPVAFWCNPISGHNTLYWYLQNLGQGPELLIRYENEEAVDDSQLPKDRFSAERLKGVDSTLKIQPAELGDSAVYLCASSFGRSNTGELFFGEGSRLTVL.

CDR3 coding DNA: TGTGCCAGCAGTTACGCGGTGAGCGGGGCCAACGTCCTGACTTTC. Amino acid sequence: CASSYAVSGANVLTF. The chain has TRBV6-5 and TRBJ2-6; no reliable D call. Trimming stripped 2 bases from V and 4 bases from J, with 9 bases between. This CDR3 is 15 amino acids long. CDR1 and CDR2 (germline): MNHEY, SVGAGI.

The gene calls are TRBV28 and TRBJ1-5, with 8 bases identical to TRBD1. The CDR3 runs 14 residues. Trimming cost V 7 bases and J 3 bases; bases outside gene matches: 5. CDR1 MDHEN and CDR2 SYDVKM come from the germline V gene. CDR3: CASIQTGVNQPQHF. In DNA, the CDR3 is TGTGCCAGCATCCAGACAGGGGTCAATCAGCCCCAGCATTTT.

The rearrangement links TRBV7-8 to TRBJ2-1, with D perhaps matching TRBD2 (7 bases). This CDR3 is built from 16 residues. Germline V gives CDR1 SGHVS, CDR2 FQNEAQ. V lost 4 bases and J lost 9, with 22 bases in between. This chain's CDR3 is CASSSGGGVTGAEQFF. CDR3 coding DNA: TGTGCCAGCAGCTCCGGCGGGGGAGTGACGGGGGCTGAGCAGTTCTTC.

Remarks on this clone: It is likely a read error: a sequence one base away is far more abundant. The chain combines TRBV5-6 with TRBJ1-1; the match to TRBD1 covers 10 bases. The CDR3 is 14 amino acids. Germline values: CDR1 SGHDT, CDR2 YYEEEE. V lost 4 bases to trimming and J lost 5 bases; unmatched junction nucleotides: 5. The CDR3 here is CASSPWDRGTEAFF. The CDR3 nucleotides read TGTGCCAGCAGCCCATGGGACAGGGGAACTGAAGCTTTCTTT.

The chain employs TRBV4-3 and TRBJ2-1; a possible D gene is TRBD1 (5 bases). In germline, CDR1 is LGHNA, CDR2 YSLEER. Trimming shortened V by 1 base and J by 9 bases, and 10 bases separated the two germline ends. The length of the CDR3 is 13 residues. CDR3 sequence (DNA): TGCGCCAGCAGCCAAGGGGTAGACAGTGAGCAGTTCTTC. Its protein product is CASSQGVDSEQFF.

The chain combines TRBV5-1 with TRBJ2-3; D gene unclear. The V and J ends lost 3 bases and 2 bases respectively, with 4 bases between them. The CDR3 contains 12 residues. CDR1 is SGHRS and CDR2 is YFSETQ in the germline V gene. The CDR3, as DNA: TGCGCCAGCAGCTACGACACAGATACGCAGTATTTT. It translates to CASSYDTDTQYF.

This clone was picked up one time. The V gene is TRBV19, the J gene TRBJ2-5, with D unresolved. This CDR3 is 15 amino acids long. Trimming shortened V by 6 bases and J by 0 bases, and 14 bases separated the two germline ends. Germline V gene sequence: CDR1 LNHDA, CDR2 SQIVND (reference sequence). CDR3 in amino acids: CASRPSVTYQETQYF. CDR3 coding DNA: TGTGCCAGTAGGCCCTCGGTTACGTACCAAGAGACCCAGTACTTC.

The V gene is TRBV6-5, the J gene TRBJ2-5; TRBD1 aligns across 10 bases. The V gene's germline CDR1 is MNHEY and CDR2 SVGAGI. The length of the CDR3 is 14 residues. With 6 bases clipped from V and 4 bases from J, the junction kept 5 bases outside the gene matches. The CDR3 protein is CASSTGTGVETQYF. The CDR3 region has the DNA TGTGCCAGCAGCACCGGGACAGGGGTAGAGACCCAGTACTTC.

With regard to this clone: Within the sample, other DNA sequences also encode this same CDR3. J is TRBJ1-2 and V is TRBV30; D not certain. Between the trimmed V and J ends, which lost 6 bases and 1 base, there was a span of 15 bases. The CDR3 is made up of 14 amino acids. CDR1 is GTSNPN, CDR2 SVGIG, per germline (reference sequence). The CDR3 nucleotides read TGTGCCTGCAGAAGGTCCCCGATTAACTATGGCTACACCTTC. As protein: CACRRSPINYGYTF.

J is TRBJ2-1 and V is TRBV7-9, with 9 bases aligning to TRBD2. CDR1 is SEHNR and CDR2 is FQNEAQ in the germline V gene (reference sequence). Losses at the gene ends were 5 bases for V and 2 bases for J; bases not matched to a gene: 7. CDR3 size: 16 residues. The CDR3 nucleotides are TGTGCCAGCAGCACGAGACTAGCGGTGGCCTACAATGAGCAGTTCTTC. It yields the protein CASSTRLAVAYNEQFF.